A selection of T cell receptor beta chains follows, all from one sample in a study of blood T cell repertoires in COVID-19. The repertoire was sequenced with immunoSEQ multiplex PCR; TCRdb's copy has only in-frame clones and lacks some. This sample has around 700,000 clones; more than 80% occur once, and the top ten carry over 0.2%. Sequencing was performed on peripheral blood. Every receptor here comes from a woman between 18 and 29 years old with acute or convalescent COVID-19. The CDR3 runs from the conserved cysteine through the conserved F or W. The order of the fields is J gene, V gene, clone size, D gene, CDR3 DNA, CDR3 protein. A D gene is named only where the DNA matches it firmly. Clone size is stated in some rows and not others, as once, few, many or a class when expanded.

J gene: TRBJ1-6; V gene: TRBV5-1; clone size: -; D gene: -; CDR3 DNA: TGCGCCAGTGCGGACTCAACCCGTAGAGATTCACCCCTCCACTTT; CDR3 protein: CASADSTRRDSPLHF
J gene: TRBJ2-2; V gene: TRBV7-6; clone size: -; D gene: -; CDR3 DNA: TGTGCCAGCAGCTCGGCTGGGCCGAACACCGGGGAGCTGTTTTTT; CDR3 protein: CASSSAGPNTGELFF
J gene: TRBJ1-2; V gene: TRBV2; clone size: -; D gene: -; CDR3 DNA: TGTGCCAGCAGGGAAATATCAGGATATGGCTACACCTTC; CDR3 protein: CASREISGYGYTF
J gene: TRBJ1-2; V gene: TRBV12-3/TRBV12-4; clone size: -; D gene: TRBD1; CDR3 DNA: TGTGCCAGCAATTACGGGACAGTCTATGGCTACACCTTC; CDR3 protein: CASNYGTVYGYTF
J gene: TRBJ2-1; V gene: TRBV4-3; clone size: -; D gene: TRBD1; CDR3 DNA: TGCGCCAGCGGGACAGGGGGTTTGGGCTTATACAATGAGCAGTTCTTC; CDR3 protein: CASGTGGLGLYNEQFF
J gene: TRBJ2-7; V gene: TRBV7-9; clone size: -; D gene: -; CDR3 DNA: TGTGCCAGCAGCGCCGCGGGGGCTGAAAACGAGCAGTACTTC; CDR3 protein: CASSAAGAENEQYF
J gene: TRBJ2-7; V gene: TRBV7-2; clone size: -; D gene: TRBD1; CDR3 DNA: TGTGCCAGCAGCTTAGCCGGCACAGGGGCCCACGAGCAGTACTTC; CDR3 protein: CASSLAGTGAHEQYF
J gene: TRBJ2-3; V gene: TRBV27; clone size: -; D gene: -; CDR3 DNA: TGTGCCAGCAGCACCCCCCAGGGTTTCAGCAACACAGATACGCAGTATTTT; CDR3 protein: CASSTPQGFSNTDTQYF
J gene: TRBJ1-5; V gene: TRBV2; clone size: -; D gene: -; CDR3 DNA: TGTGCCAGCAGAGGGGTAGGGGGTGGTAATCAGCCCCAGCATTTT; CDR3 protein: CASRGVGGGNQPQHF
J gene: TRBJ1-3; V gene: TRBV6-5; clone size: -; D gene: -; CDR3 DNA: TGTGCCAGCAGCAAACAAGGGAGGAGGGGAAACACCATATATTTT; CDR3 protein: CASSKQGRRGNTIYF
J gene: TRBJ2-7; V gene: TRBV6-5; clone size: -; D gene: TRBD1; CDR3 DNA: TGTGCCACGCTCGACGGGACAGTATTCTACGAGCAGTACTTC; CDR3 protein: CATLDGTVFYEQYF
J gene: TRBJ2-2; V gene: TRBV28; clone size: -; D gene: TRBD2; CDR3 DNA: TGTGCCAGCAGTTCGGGGGGGCCAAACACCGGGGAGCTGTTTTTT; CDR3 protein: CASSSGGPNTGELFF
J gene: TRBJ2-5; V gene: TRBV5-8; clone size: -; D gene: TRBD1; CDR3 DNA: TGTGCCAGCAGCACAGGGGGGCTTGAGAGGGACCAGTACTTC; CDR3 protein: CASSTGGLERDQYF
J gene: TRBJ2-1; V gene: TRBV28; clone size: few; D gene: TRBD2; CDR3 DNA: TGTGCCAGCAGTCCTGGGACTAGCGGGGGGGTAAATGAGCAGTTCTTC; CDR3 protein: CASSPGTSGGVNEQFF
J gene: TRBJ2-2; V gene: TRBV4-2; clone size: -; D gene: -; CDR3 DNA: TGTGCCAGCAGCCAAGGAGGAGGGGAGCTGTTTTTT; CDR3 protein: CASSQGGGELFF
J gene: TRBJ1-2; V gene: TRBV3-1/TRBV3-2; clone size: -; D gene: -; CDR3 DNA: TGTGCCAGCAGCCAAGTGGGGGGAATTACTGGCTACACCTTC; CDR3 protein: CASSQVGGITGYTF